This T cell receptor beta chain derives from a study of OX40 agonist ivuxolimab in advanced cancers. General study results and limits: Relative to CD4+, CD8+ T cells held more expanded clones on average.

The assay was immunoSEQ multiplex PCR, and TCRdb's table has in-frame clones only and misses some. Among some 83,000 clones listed, 90% were seen once. Turning to this clone: Its antigen is currently unknown.

Specimen: CD4+ or CD8+ T cells sorted from blood, collected in a trial of the OX40 agonist ivuxolimab. The receptor's source is an adult with an advanced solid tumor such as melanoma, head and neck, liver or kidney cancer.

DNA of the CDR3: TGTGCCAGTAGTATCGGGCTGGGCAGGGGAAAGGGTGGCTACACCTTC. Residues: CASSIGLGRGKGGYTF. The chain couples TRBV19 to TRBJ1-2; tentatively, D is TRBD1 (6 bases). Germline values: CDR1 LNHDA, CDR2 SQIVND (reference sequence). CDR3 length: 16 amino acids. V gave up 3 bases and J gave up 7 bases, with 21 bases separating them.